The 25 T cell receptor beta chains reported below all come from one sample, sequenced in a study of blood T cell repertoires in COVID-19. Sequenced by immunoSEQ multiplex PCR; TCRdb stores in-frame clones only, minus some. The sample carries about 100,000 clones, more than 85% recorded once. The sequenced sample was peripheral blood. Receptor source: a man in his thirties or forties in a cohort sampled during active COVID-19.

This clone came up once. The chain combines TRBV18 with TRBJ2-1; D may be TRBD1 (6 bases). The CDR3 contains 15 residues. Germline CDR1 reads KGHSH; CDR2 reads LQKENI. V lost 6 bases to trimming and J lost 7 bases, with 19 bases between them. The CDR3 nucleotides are TGTGCCAGCTCCCAAGGGACACCACCGGGTAATGAGCAGTTCTTC. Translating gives CASSQGTPPGNEQFF.

The DNA of the CDR3 is TGTGCCACCAGTGACCCCTCCGGGACAGGGATCTATGAGCAGTTCTTC. Protein product: CATSDPSGTGIYEQFF. This chain links TRBV24-1 with TRBJ2-1; 9 nucleotides line up with TRBD1. Germline assignment: CDR1 KGHDR and CDR2 SFDVKD. This CDR3 is 16 amino acids long. V lost 4 bases, J lost 8 bases, and 11 bases stayed unmatched.

In DNA, the CDR3 is TGTGCCAGCGGCCGACTCGGTACTGAAGCTTTCTTT. Translation: CASGRLGTEAFF. The chain carries TRBV6-2 or TRBV6-3 and TRBJ1-1; D is unresolved. Germline CDR1 MNHEY, CDR2 SVGEGT. Trimming removed 8 bases from V and 5 bases from J, with 12 bases in between. This CDR3 has 12 residues.

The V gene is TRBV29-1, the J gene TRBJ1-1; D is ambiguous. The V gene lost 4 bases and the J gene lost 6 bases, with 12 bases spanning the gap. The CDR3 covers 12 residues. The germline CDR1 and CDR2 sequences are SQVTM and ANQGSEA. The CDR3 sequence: CSVVVGRAEAFF. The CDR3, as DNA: TGCAGCGTTGTGGTAGGGAGGGCTGAAGCTTTCTTT.

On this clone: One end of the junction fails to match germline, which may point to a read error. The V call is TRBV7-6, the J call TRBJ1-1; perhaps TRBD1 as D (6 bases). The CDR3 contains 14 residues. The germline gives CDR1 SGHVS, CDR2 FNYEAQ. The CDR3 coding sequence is TGTGCCAGCACCTTACAGGGTAGGGGCACTGAAGCTTTCTTT. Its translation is CASTLQGRGTEAFF.

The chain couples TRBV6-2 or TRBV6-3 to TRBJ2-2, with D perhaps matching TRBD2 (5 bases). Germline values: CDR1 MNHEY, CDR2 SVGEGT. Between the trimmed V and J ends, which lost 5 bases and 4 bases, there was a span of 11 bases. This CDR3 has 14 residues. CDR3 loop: CASSLAGGTGELFF. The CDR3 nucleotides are TGTGCCAGCAGTCTAGCCGGCGGCACCGGGGAGCTGTTTTTT.

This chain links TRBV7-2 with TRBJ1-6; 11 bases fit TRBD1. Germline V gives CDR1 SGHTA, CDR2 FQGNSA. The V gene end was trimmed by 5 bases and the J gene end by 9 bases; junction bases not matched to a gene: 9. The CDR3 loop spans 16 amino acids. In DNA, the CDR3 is TGTGCCAGCAGCGCCGGGACAGGGGGGCTTGGTTCACCCCTCCACTTT. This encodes CASSAGTGGLGSPLHF.

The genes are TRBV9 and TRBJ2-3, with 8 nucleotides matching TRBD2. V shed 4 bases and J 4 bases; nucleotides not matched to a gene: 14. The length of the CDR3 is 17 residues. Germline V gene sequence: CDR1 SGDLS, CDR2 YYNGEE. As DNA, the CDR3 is TGTGCCAGCAGCCCGCGGACTAGCCATAGTACGGCAGATACGCAGTATTTT. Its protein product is CASSPRTSHSTADTQYF.

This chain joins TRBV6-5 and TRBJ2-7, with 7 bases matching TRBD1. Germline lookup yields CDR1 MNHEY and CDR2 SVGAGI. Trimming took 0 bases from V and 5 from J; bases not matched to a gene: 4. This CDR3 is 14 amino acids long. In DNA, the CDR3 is TGTGCCAGCAGTTACTCAGGGACAGACCACGAGCAGTACTTC. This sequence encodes CASSYSGTDHEQYF.

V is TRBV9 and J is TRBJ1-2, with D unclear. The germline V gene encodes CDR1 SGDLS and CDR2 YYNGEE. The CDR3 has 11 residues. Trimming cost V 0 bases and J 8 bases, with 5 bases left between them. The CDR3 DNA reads TGTGCCAGCAGCGTAGCAGGCGGCTACACCTTC. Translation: CASSVAGGYTF. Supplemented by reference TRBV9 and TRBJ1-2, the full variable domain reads DSGVTQTPKHLITATGQRVTLRCSPRSGDLSVYWYQQSLDQGLQFLIQYYNGEERAKGNILERFSAQQFPDLHSELNLSSLELGDSALYFCASSVAGGYTFGSGTRLTVV.

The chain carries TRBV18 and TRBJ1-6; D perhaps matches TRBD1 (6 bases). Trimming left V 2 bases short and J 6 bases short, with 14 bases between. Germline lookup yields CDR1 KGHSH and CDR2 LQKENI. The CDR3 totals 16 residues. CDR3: CASSPSRTDLNSPLHF. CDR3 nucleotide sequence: TGTGCCAGCTCACCATCCCGGACAGACCTTAATTCACCCCTCCACTTT. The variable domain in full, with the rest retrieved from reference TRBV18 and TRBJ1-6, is NAGVMQNPRHLVRRRGQEARLRCSPMKGHSHVYWYRQLPEEGLKFMVYLQKENIIDESGMPKERFSAEFPKEGPSILRIQQVVRGDSAAYFCASSPSRTDLNSPLHFGNGTRLTVT.

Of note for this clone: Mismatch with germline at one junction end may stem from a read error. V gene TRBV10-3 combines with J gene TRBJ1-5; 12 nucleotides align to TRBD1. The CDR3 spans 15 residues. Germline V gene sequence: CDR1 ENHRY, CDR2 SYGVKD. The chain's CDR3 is CAISETSGTGGFSLF. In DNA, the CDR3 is TGTGCCATCAGTGAGACCTCCGGGACAGGGGGCTTTTCACTTTTT.

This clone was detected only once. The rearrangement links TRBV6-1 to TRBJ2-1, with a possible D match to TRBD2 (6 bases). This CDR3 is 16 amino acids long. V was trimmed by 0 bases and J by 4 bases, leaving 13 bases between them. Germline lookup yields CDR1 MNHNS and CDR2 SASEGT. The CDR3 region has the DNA TGTGCCAGCAGTGAAGCTCCGGGGGACCCATACAATGAGCAGTTCTTC. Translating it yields CASSEAPGDPYNEQFF.

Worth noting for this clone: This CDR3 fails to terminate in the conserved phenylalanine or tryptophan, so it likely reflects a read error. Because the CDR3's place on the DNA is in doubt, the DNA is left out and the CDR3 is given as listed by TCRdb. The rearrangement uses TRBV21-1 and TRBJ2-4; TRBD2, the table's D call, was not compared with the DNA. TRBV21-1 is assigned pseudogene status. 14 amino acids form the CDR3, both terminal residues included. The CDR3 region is CASSTTLAKNIQYS.

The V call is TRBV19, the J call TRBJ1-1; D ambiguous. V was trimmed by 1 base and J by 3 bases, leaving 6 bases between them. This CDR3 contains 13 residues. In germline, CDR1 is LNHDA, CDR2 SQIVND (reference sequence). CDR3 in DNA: TGTGCCAGTAGTATAGGAGGAGACACTGAAGCTTTCTTT. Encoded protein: CASSIGGDTEAFF.

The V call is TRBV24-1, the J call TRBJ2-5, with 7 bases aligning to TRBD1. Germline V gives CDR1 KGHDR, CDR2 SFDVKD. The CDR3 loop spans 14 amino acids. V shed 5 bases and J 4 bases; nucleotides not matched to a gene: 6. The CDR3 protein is CATSAQGGRETQYF. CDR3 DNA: TGTGCCACCAGTGCCCAAGGGGGCCGAGAGACCCAGTACTTC.

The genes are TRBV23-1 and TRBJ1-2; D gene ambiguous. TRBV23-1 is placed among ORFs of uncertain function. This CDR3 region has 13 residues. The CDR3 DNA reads TGCGTCGGAGTGGTCGGCACTAACTATGGCTACACCTTC. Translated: CVGVVGTNYGYTF.

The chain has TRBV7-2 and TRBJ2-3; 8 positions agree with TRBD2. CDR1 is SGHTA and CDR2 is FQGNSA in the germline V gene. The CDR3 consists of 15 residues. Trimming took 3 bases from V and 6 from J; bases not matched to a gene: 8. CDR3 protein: CASSFTASGWDTQYF. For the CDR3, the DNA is TGTGCCAGCAGCTTTACGGCTAGCGGGTGGGATACGCAGTATTTT.

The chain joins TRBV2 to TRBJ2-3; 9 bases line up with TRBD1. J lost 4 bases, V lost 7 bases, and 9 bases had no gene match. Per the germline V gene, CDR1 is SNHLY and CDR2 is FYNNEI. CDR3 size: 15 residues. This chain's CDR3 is CASTGQGPGADTQYF. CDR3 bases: TGTGCCAGCACAGGACAGGGGCCGGGAGCAGATACGCAGTATTTT.

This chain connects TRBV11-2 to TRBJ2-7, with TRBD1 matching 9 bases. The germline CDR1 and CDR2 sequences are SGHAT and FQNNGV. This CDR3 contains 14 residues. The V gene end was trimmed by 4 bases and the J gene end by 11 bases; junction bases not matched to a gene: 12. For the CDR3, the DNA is TGTGCCAGCAGCTCCGTCCGCGGACAGGGGCGAGAGTACTTC. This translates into CASSSVRGQGREYF.

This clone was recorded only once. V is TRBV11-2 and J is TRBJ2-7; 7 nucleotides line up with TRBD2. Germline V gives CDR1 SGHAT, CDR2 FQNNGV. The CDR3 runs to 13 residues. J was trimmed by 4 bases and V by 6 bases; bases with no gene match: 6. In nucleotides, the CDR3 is TGTGCCAGCAGGGGGGGGTCCCTTTACGAGCAGTACTTC. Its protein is CASRGGSLYEQYF. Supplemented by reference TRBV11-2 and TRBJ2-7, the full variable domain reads EAGVAQSPRYKIIEKRQSVAFWCNPISGHATLYWYQQILGQGPKLLIQFQNNGVVDDSQLPKDRFSAERLKGVDSTLKIQPAKLEDSAVYLCASRGGSLYEQYFGPGTRLTVT.

CDR3 sequence reads: CASSAGLRTGELFF. Written as DNA, the CDR3 is TGTGCCAGTAGTGCCGGACTTAGGACCGGGGAGCTGTTTTTT. This chain connects TRBV19 to TRBJ2-2; possible D gene TRBD2, 5 bases. CDR3 length: 14 residues. Germline V gives CDR1 LNHDA, CDR2 SQIVND (reference sequence). V lost 5 bases and J lost 5, with 12 bases in between.

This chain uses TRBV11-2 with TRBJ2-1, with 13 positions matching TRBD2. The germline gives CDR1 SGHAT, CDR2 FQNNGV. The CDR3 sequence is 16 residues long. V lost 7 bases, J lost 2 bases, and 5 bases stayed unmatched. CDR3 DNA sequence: TGTGCCAGCACCAAGGGACTAGCGGGACCCTACAATGAGCAGTTCTTC. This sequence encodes CASTKGLAGPYNEQFF.

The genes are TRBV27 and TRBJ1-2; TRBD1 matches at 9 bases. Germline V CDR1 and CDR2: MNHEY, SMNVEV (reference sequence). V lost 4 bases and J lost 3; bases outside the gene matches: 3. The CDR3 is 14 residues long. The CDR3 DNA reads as TGTGCCAGCAGTTGGGACAGGGATTACTATGGCTACACCTTC. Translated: CASSWDRDYYGYTF.

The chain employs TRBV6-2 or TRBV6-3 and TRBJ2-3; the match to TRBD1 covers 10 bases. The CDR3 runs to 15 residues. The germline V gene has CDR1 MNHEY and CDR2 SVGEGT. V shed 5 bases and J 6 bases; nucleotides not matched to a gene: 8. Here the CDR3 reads CASSDLTGGIDTQYF. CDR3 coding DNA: TGTGCCAGCAGTGACCTGACAGGGGGCATCGATACGCAGTATTTT.